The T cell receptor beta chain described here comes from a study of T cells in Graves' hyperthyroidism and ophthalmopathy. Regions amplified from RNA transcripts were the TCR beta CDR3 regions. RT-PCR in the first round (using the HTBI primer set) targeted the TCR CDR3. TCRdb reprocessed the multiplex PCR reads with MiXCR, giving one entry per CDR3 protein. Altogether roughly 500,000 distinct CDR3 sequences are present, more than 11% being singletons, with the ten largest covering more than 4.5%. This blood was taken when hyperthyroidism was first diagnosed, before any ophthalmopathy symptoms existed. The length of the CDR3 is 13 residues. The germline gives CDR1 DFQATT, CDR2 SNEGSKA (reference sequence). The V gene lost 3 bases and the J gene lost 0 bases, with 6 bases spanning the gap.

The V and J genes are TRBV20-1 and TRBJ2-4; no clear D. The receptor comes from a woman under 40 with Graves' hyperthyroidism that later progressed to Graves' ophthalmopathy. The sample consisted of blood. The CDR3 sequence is CSASWVAKNIQYF. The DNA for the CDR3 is TGCAGTGCTAGTTGGGTAGCCAAAAACATTCAGTACTTC.